This TCR beta chain was retrieved from a study of T cell responses to AZD1222 COVID-19 vaccine. Study-wide points: Samples come after the peak T cell response, not at day 14.

Comments on this clone: Its specificity is not known.

Sequencing was performed with immunoSEQ multiplex PCR; in TCRdb, only in-frame clones are kept and a portion is missing. This table has fewer than 200,000 clones, roughly nine tenths appearing once. Here the sequenced sample was peripheral blood, taken 28 days after the second AZD1222 dose. This clonotype originated in an adult who received the AZD1222 COVID-19 vaccine.

The CDR3 loop reads CASSWSTGELFF. CDR3 DNA: TGTGCCAGCAGTTGGAGCACCGGGGAGCTGTTTTTT. The chain couples TRBV5-4 to TRBJ2-2; D is unresolved. V was pared by 5 bases and J by 4 bases, with 6 bases between. CDR1 is SGHNT and CDR2 is YYREEE in the germline V gene (reference sequence). CDR3 size: 12 residues.